One TCR beta chain is described in this entry. This sample is part of a study of cytomegalovirus exposure and HLA in healthy donors. Trimming stripped 4 bases from V and 5 bases from J, with 13 bases between. The CDR3 is 15 residues long. Germline loops: CDR1 SGDLS, CDR2 YYNGEE. 13 Jbeta primers and 60 Vbeta primers were used for the PCR. Sequencing was performed with immunoSEQ multiplex PCR; in TCRdb, only in-frame clones are kept and a portion is missing. The profile shows under 200,000 clones, more than 70% of them singletons. This sequence joins TRBV9 and TRBJ1-6; D unclear. Source material: PBMCs. The clonotype was recovered from a man aged 30 to 39 in good health and CMV-seronegative. The CDR3 region has the DNA TGTGCCAGCAGCCAGGAGGGAGGGAATAATTCACCCCTCCACTTT. Its translation: CASSQEGGNNSPLHF.